Included here is one T cell receptor (beta chain) sequence, with context. This clone was observed a few times. It has no known antigen specificity. Base quality data are lacking; no much larger clone is found one base away. The immunoSEQ Assay, a bias-controlled multiplex PCR, was used to amplify TCRbeta CDR3 regions from genomic DNA. Concerning the study's data processing: Within the assay, amplification of reference gene primers was used to estimate how many nucleated cells each sample contained. To quantify the absolute abundance of each unique TCRbeta CDR3 rearrangement, sequence reads were collapsed and filtered. For each sample, productive Simpson clonality was calculated as the square root of Simpson's diversity index across productive rearrangements. Sourced from immuneACCESS, this table was stored by TCRdb with only in-frame sequences that have V and J called. A share of the clones is absent; for the studies checked, an unresolved V gene accounts for under half, and the remainder has no known explanation. Clone size and the V and J calls come from that table; the DNA yielded D and trimming. The sample table shows around 190,000 clones, and 81% are seen once. Clones ranked in the top ten supply roughly 8.7% of the sample.

This sample is part of a study of blood T cell repertoires in COVID-19 (dated by TCRdb to 2020 to 2021). The study in broad terms: Samples covering the acute and convalescent phases of COVID-19 were provided by collaborators in the United States, Italy and Spain. The prospective study material was composed of cDNA or gDNA derived from T cells, B-cell-depleted T cells, or PBMCs. The dataset comprised deeply sampled blood TCRbeta repertoires from subjects exposed to, actively infected with, or recovered from COVID-19. A freely available public database, intended as a resource for researchers studying the immune response to SARS-CoV-2, is where the repertoires were released. Samples were obtained from the ongoing ImmuneRACE study (first 160 participants) and from over 1,000 subjects provided by 6 global collaborators. Sample metadata almost always included a de-identified subject ID, COVID-19 status, age in years and sex. HLA class I and class II types, where available, came from metadata supplied by the sample provider rather than from assay-based typing. Here is what the overall study found, with its caveats: How much clinical and demographic metadata was included differed by source and by participant, and the metadata was provided uncurated.

Participants in the prospective study were aged roughly 18 to 100 years, lived in 20 to 25 United States geographic areas, and enrolled through a virtual design. To assign participants to cohorts, the prospective study relied on clinical history that participants themselves reported in a screening survey and a study questionnaire. ImmuneRACE Cohort 3 recovered participants were defined by two consecutive negative NP/OP PCR tests, healthcare professional clearance, or symptom resolution. In the prospective study, whole blood, serum and a nasopharyngeal or oropharyngeal swab were collected from each participant by mobile phlebotomists. Participants in the prospective study had the option to provide additional blood draws and questionnaires over an approximately 2-month period. Before DNA extraction, blood samples from the prospective study were shipped at room temperature or frozen. The sequencing input was PBMCs or T cells enriched from blood (not recorded which). The source is a middle-aged man who had recovered from COVID-19.

The nucleotide sequence is TGTGCCACCCTAGGTTGGAACACTGAAGCTTTCTTT. Translated, it reads CATLGWNTEAFF. This receptor chain uses TRBV6-5 and TRBJ1-1, with no confidently assigned D gene. The germline ends are 10 bases apart after V is trimmed by 10 bases and J by 1 base. There are 12 amino acids in the CDR3, from cysteine to phenylalanine inclusive. This entry keeps only the CDR3 DNA: 36 bases, framed from base 1. The germline V gene encodes CDR1 MNHEY and CDR2 SVGAGI.